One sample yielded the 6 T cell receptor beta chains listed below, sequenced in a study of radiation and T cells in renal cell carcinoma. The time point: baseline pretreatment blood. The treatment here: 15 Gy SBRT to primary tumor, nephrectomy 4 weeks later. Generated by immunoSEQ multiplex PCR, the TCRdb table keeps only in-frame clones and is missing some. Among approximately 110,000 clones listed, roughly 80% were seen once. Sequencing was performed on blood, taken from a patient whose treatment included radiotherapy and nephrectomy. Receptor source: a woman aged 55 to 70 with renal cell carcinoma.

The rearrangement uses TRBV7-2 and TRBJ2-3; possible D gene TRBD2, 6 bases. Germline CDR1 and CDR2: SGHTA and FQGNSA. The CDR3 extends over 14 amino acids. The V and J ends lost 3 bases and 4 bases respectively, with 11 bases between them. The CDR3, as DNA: TGTGCCAGCAGCTTCCCGGGGGTTGCAGATACGCAGTATTTT. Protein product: CASSFPGVADTQYF.

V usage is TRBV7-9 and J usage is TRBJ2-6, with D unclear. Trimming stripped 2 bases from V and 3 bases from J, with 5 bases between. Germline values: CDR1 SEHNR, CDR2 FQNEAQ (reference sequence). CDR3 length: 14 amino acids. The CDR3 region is CASSLKGGANVLTF. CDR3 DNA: TGTGCCAGCAGCTTAAAGGGTGGGGCCAACGTCCTGACTTTC.

The chain's CDR3 is CASSFSGFGEQYF. The CDR3 coding sequence is TGTGCCAGCAGCTTCTCCGGGTTCGGCGAGCAGTACTTC. V and J are TRBV5-6 and TRBJ2-7; no reliable D call. Germline CDR1 SGHDT, CDR2 YYEEEE. The CDR3 spans 13 residues. V shed 2 bases and J shed 6 bases, with 12 bases lying between them.

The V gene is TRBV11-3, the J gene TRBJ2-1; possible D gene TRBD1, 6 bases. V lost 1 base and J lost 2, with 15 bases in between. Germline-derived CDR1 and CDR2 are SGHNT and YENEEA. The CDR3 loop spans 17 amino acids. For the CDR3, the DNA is TGTGCCAGCAGCTTAGGGTCCTTTGACAGGCCCTACAATGAGCAGTTCTTC. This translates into CASSLGSFDRPYNEQFF. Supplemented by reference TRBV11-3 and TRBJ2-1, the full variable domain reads EAGVVQSPRYKIIEKKQPVAFWCNPISGHNTLYWYLQNLGQGPELLIRYENEEAVDDSQLPKDRFSAERLKGVDSTLKIQPAELGDSAVYLCASSLGSFDRPYNEQFFGPGTRLTVL.

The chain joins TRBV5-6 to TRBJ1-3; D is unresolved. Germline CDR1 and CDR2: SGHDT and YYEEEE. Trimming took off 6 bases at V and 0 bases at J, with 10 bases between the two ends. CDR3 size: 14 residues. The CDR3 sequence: CASTYPGSGNTIYF. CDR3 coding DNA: TGTGCCAGCACCTACCCAGGCTCTGGAAACACCATATATTTT. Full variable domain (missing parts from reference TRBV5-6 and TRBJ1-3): DAGVTQSPTHLIKTRGQQVTLRCSPKSGHDTVSWYQQALGQGPQFIFQYYEEEERQRGNFPDRFSGHQFPNYSSELNVNALLLGDSALYLCASTYPGSGNTIYFGEGSWLTVV.

The CDR3 DNA follows: TGTGCCTGGAGTGTAACCGGCTCCCCGGGGCGACAGCCCCAGCATTTT. It is translated as CAWSVTGSPGRQPQHF. This chain uses TRBV30 with TRBJ1-5; D may be TRBD1 (5 bases). Looked up from germline, CDR1 is GTSNPN and CDR2 is SVGIG (reference sequence). The ends were cut back, 0 bases at V and 7 bases at J, with 19 bases in the middle. This CDR3 contains 16 residues.